Given below is one T cell receptor (beta chain) in context. It has no known antigen specificity. The record has no base qualities; no much larger clone is one base away. This sample was included in a study of regulatory T cells in long-lasting Graves disease (dated by TCRdb to 2020 to 2023). Notes on the research overall: In the newly diagnosed Graves' disease group, patients had been taking antithyroid drugs for less than 3 months. The study took place in China and was registered as a clinical trial. This study used TCR sequencing and RNA sequencing of peripheral blood to compare persistent Graves' disease patients against newly diagnosed Graves' disease patients. A total of around 35 samples underwent TCR sequencing: roughly 13 from persistent and roughly 20 from newly diagnosed Graves' disease patients.

The method behind the library was multiplex PCR. Sequencing took place on an Illumina HiSeq 4000. To build TCR beta libraries, CDR3 regions were amplified by Arm-PCR using iRepertoire HTBI primers. Before sequencing, the PCR products went through gel purification. The study's processing was this. A total of 62 TRBV and approximately 15 TRBJ segments were identified across samples and were used for gene usage analysis of CDR3 amino acid clonotypes. COPE and FqMerger were used to merge filtered high-quality paired reads into contigs. BLAST was used to align contigs to the IMGT TRBV, TRBD and TRBJ reference genes, and CDR3 was defined following IMGT. Any clonotype with a frequency above 0.1% was classified as a highly expanded clone. Shannon entropy served as the measure of repertoire diversity, while the Gini coefficient captured V-J evenness. A clonotype found in more than one individual was treated as public. The public reads were run again by TCRdb, first through fastp at Q25 and then through MiXCR, and only productive beta chains were kept. For every CDR3 protein sequence, its rows merge into one entry that carries the most common genes and DNA. What appears here as the V and J calls and clone size reflects TCRdb's work, not the paper's. The table for this sample lists 620,000 or so distinct CDR3 sequences; under 20% of them were counted only once. The ten top clones hold under 20% of the sample.

The time point tag for this specimen amounts to: newly diagnosed GD, antithyroid drugs for less than 3 months. For both TCR sequencing and RNA sequencing, RNA was extracted from PBMCs in TRIzol. Graves' disease was diagnosed according to American Thyroid Association guidelines. Patients for the study were recruited at an endocrinology department in Xi'an, China. Each patient gave roughly 10 milliliters of peripheral blood, collected in an EDTA anticoagulant tube. Ficoll Paque Plus density gradient separation was used to isolate PBMCs, and no additional T cell sorting was done. An Agilent 2100 Bioanalyzer and agarose gel were used to assess RNA quality, and a NanoDrop 2000 was used to measure RNA concentration. Broad study findings and their caveats: The authors noted that the small sample size was a limitation that may lower accuracy. Because the primary lesion, thyroid tissue, could not be accessed, the study looked at peripheral blood alone. Compared with newly diagnosed patients, persistent Graves' disease patients had lower TCR Shannon entropy and fewer highly expanded clones, which suggests clonal expansion. Patients with persistent disease shared more public clonotypes (approximately 2,500) than newly diagnosed patients did (966). Sequencing and analysis were limited to the TCR beta chain.

This same sample was also part of a study on T cells in Graves' hyperthyroidism and ophthalmopathy. The second study reports: Graves' hyperthyroidism was defined as stable when no progression to ophthalmopathy occurred over 18 months of follow-up. Hyperthyroidism patients were newly diagnosed, had a disease duration of under 2 months, and were aged 18 to 65 years. Exclusion was applied to patients with uncontrolled infections, other autoimmune diseases, pregnancy or lactation. Diagnoses were based on clinical symptoms, serum thyroxine and TRAb, thyroid ultrasound and orbital computed tomography. For the first round of RT-PCR on the TCR CDR3, the HTBI primer set was used together with the Qiagen OneStep RT-PCR kit. Most expanded thyroid clonotypes (frequency above 0.001) were also detected in blood, suggesting blood repertoires may reflect thyroid immune responses. A 13 V-J signature model separated ophthalmopathy from stable hyperthyroidism, with over 85% sensitivity and 81% to 82% specificity in cross-validation and 80%/75% in testing. In validation, the model predicted progression to ophthalmopathy a median of about 6.8 months before onset, with approximately 71% sensitivity and 72.22% specificity. A discovery cohort of approximately 97 patients, approximately 45 with Graves' ophthalmopathy and over 55 with stable Graves' hyperthyroidism, was used to find distinguishing TCR V-J signatures. Whether ophthalmopathy could be predicted prospectively was tested in an independent validation cohort made up of under 20 hyperthyroidism patients plus 17 patients who later progressed to ophthalmopathy. The roughly 100 discovery patients were randomly divided into training and test sets at a 7:3 ratio. In addition, the study compared T-cell repertoires in thyroid tissue and in blood from about 6 Graves' hyperthyroidism patients. After blood sampling, hyperthyroidism patients were treated with methimazole at a starting dose of 30 mg daily, and ophthalmopathy patients were treated with high-dose intravenous methylprednisolone. Libraries were constructed in a second round of multiplex PCR, after which size selection and purification were performed. Libraries were sequenced paired-end with 100 bp reads on an Illumina HiSeq2000. Raw data were processed with SOAPnuke, discarding reads with adapters, uncalled bases, mean Phred below 15, or no exact constant-primer or identifier match. COPE v1.2.5 was used to merge the high-quality paired reads, and each unique nucleotide sequence was defined as a clonotype. MiTCR v1.1 was used to align the clonotypes against IMGT TRBV, TRBD and TRBJ reference segments. Only V-J combinations with frequency above 0.0001, covering approximately 99% of repertoires, were analysed. The TCS score was defined as the ratio of F50 (clonal expansion) to E x V (chaos), calculated using BLOSUM62-based TCRdist between CDR3 peptides within each V-J. Welch's t-statistics and random forest reduced around 520 V-J features to some 14, which were used in a naive Bayes classifier (R e1071). No statistical method was used to set the sample size in advance, and investigators knew the group allocation. The paper describes TCR Vbeta CDR3 sequencing of 120 to 150 peripheral blood samples, made up of 43 ophthalmopathy patients, roughly 80 hyperthyroidism patients and about 17 progressor patients.

This material consisted of peripheral blood mononuclear cells (PBMCs), taken at new diagnosis, from a patient treated with antithyroid drugs. The clonotype originates from a woman aged 25-40 years with Graves disease. Donor details come from another sample of the same person, matched by shared clones.

The CDR3 in this case is CASRPSQGELFF. The DNA reads TGTGCCAGCAGACCATCCCAGGGGGAGCTGTTTTTT. The sequence is built from TRBV11-3 and TRBJ2-2, with the D gene call left open. From the cysteine through the phenylalanine, the CDR3 covers 12 amino acids. Only the CDR3 DNA stays, 36 bases, in frame from base 1. Based on the germline V gene, the CDR1 and CDR2 sequences are SGHNT and YENEEA. The trim is 6 bases for V and 8 bases for J, with a gap of 10 bases between the germline ends.